Following are 8 T cell receptor beta chains from one sample sequenced in a study of cytotoxic CD8 clonotypes in ibrutinib-treated CLL (dated by TCRdb to the early 2020s). The library was generated by the immunoSEQ multiplex PCR assay. TCRdb provides this immuneACCESS table in a form limited to in-frame rearrangements. Some clones are lacking; in checked studies, under half of them reflect an unresolved V gene, and why the rest are absent is not known. For this sample there are fewer than 400,000 clones; over 60% appear just once. The leading ten clones occupy around 6.3% of the sample. The material was PBMCs, obtained after 36 months of ibrutinib treatment. These receptors were collected from a human donor with chronic lymphocytic leukemia.

This clone showed up just a few times. This chain uses TRBV7-8 with TRBJ1-5; TRBD1 agrees at 9 bases. Germline V gene data show CDR1 as SGHVS and CDR2 as FQNEAQ. Germline trimming cut 5 bases from V and 4 bases from J; bases unmatched to any gene: 3. CDR3 size: 14 residues. CDR3 DNA: TGTGCCAGCAGCGCTGGGACAGGGAATCAGCCCCAGCATTTT. It codes for CASSAGTGNQPQHF.

The chain is built from TRBV19 and TRBJ1-4; D gene ambiguous. The CDR3 sequence is 14 residues long. V gave up 0 bases and J gave up 6 bases, with 8 bases separating them. Germline V gene data show CDR1 as LNHDA and CDR2 as SQIVND (reference sequence). The CDR3 here is CASSIDGEYEKLFF. CDR3 bases: TGTGCCAGTAGTATAGACGGGGAATATGAAAAACTGTTTTTT.

The chain recombines TRBV2 with TRBJ2-5, with D unclear. V lost 5 bases and J lost 9, with 13 bases in between. The germline V gene encodes CDR1 SNHLY and CDR2 FYNNEI. The CDR3 length is 12 residues. The CDR3 sequence is CASSWVGGAQYF. CDR3 coding DNA: TGTGCCAGCAGTTGGGTGGGTGGGGCCCAGTACTTC.

The rearrangement uses TRBV6-5 and TRBJ1-3, with D unclear. The CDR3 has 13 amino acids. Trimming shortened V by 7 bases and J by 3 bases, and 10 bases separated the two germline ends. Per germline, CDR1 MNHEY and CDR2 SVGAGI. CDR3 region: CASTLSRGNTIYF. For the CDR3, the DNA is TGTGCCAGCACCTTAAGTCGTGGAAACACCATATATTTT.

This chain uses TRBV2 with TRBJ1-2; 10 nucleotides agree with TRBD1. The CDR3 length is 15 residues. The germline gives CDR1 SNHLY, CDR2 FYNNEI. V lost 5 bases and J lost 4; bases outside the gene matches: 7. CDR3 amino acids: CASSHPGQGIYGYTF. CDR3 DNA: TGTGCCAGCAGTCATCCGGGACAGGGGATCTATGGCTACACCTTC. Together with reference TRBV2 and TRBJ1-2, the CDR3 gives the full variable domain: EPEVTQTPSHQVTQMGQEVILRCVPISNHLYFYWYRQILGQKVEFLVSFYNNEISEKSEIFDDQFSVERPDGSNFTLKIRSTKLEDSAMYFCASSHPGQGIYGYTFGSGTRLTVV.

The chain employs TRBV9 and TRBJ1-1, with 9 bases aligning to TRBD1. The germline gives CDR1 SGDLS, CDR2 YYNGEE. V gave up 2 bases and J gave up 1 base; unmatched junction bases: 0. This CDR3 has 14 amino acids. This chain's CDR3 is CASSVDRGNTEAFF. Here the CDR3 DNA reads TGTGCCAGCAGCGTGGACAGGGGGAACACTGAAGCTTTCTTT.

This clone showed up just once. The chain combines TRBV5-4 with TRBJ1-2; D uncertain. Germline loops: CDR1 SGHNT, CDR2 YYREEE (reference sequence). The CDR3 length is 13 residues. V was shortened by 1 base and J by 4 bases, with 8 bases between the two germline ends. The CDR3 coding sequence is TGTGCCAGCAGCTTGTCGGTGGGCTATGGCTACACCTTC. It translates to CASSLSVGYGYTF.

This clone was detected only a few times. The J gene is TRBJ1-1, the V gene TRBV7-2, with 7 bases matching TRBD1. CDR1 SGHTA and CDR2 FQGNSA come from the germline V gene. V trimming: 5 bases; J trimming: 1 base; junction bases outside the gene matches: 7. The CDR3 contains 15 residues. Here the CDR3 reads CASSTRQGRNTEAFF. CDR3 nucleotides: TGTGCCAGCAGCACCCGACAGGGAAGGAACACTGAAGCTTTCTTT.